Listed here are 5 T cell receptor beta chains from one sample, sequenced in a study of blood T cell repertoires in COVID-19. The repertoire was sequenced with immunoSEQ multiplex PCR; TCRdb's copy has only in-frame clones and lacks some. The sample lists a few hundred thousand clones, 80% to 90% occurring once. Sequenced: PBMCs or T cells enriched from blood (not recorded which). These receptors were obtained from a man younger than 45 who had recovered from COVID-19.

The J gene is TRBJ2-7, the V gene TRBV6-6; the D gene is possibly TRBD1 (6 bases). The CDR3 has 14 amino acids. The germline V and J ends were trimmed by 7 bases and 0 bases, with 13 bases remaining between them. Germline V gives CDR1 MNHNY, CDR2 SVGAGI (reference sequence). As DNA, the CDR3 is TGTGCCAGCACTAATTCGGGACACTCCTACGAGCAGTACTTC. This gives the protein CASTNSGHSYEQYF.

Only a few counts were recorded for this clone. This chain uses TRBV11-1 with TRBJ1-1; D perhaps matches TRBD1 (6 bases). Germline V gives CDR1 SGHAT, CDR2 FQDESV (reference sequence). Trimming removed 3 bases at V and 1 base at J, with 9 bases between. CDR3 length: 14 residues. CDR3: CASSLLDRNTEAFF. CDR3 DNA: TGTGCCAGCAGCTTGTTGGACAGGAACACTGAAGCTTTCTTT.

About this clone itself: The junction departs from germline at one end; a sequencing error may be responsible. V and J are TRBV27 and TRBJ2-7, with no clear D. This CDR3 region has 12 residues. CDR1 and CDR2 (germline): MNHEY, SMNVEV (reference sequence). CDR3 in DNA: TGTGCCAGCAGCCCGGGTTCCTTCGAGCAGTACTTC. Encoded protein: CASSPGSFEQYF.

The V gene is TRBV18, the J gene TRBJ1-2, with no clear D. V was clipped by 6 bases and J by 5 bases, with 16 bases between them. This CDR3 contains 14 residues. Germline CDR1 KGHSH, CDR2 LQKENI. CDR3 sequence (DNA): TGTGCCAGCTCCCAAAGCGAGGTTTCGTATGGCTACACCTTC. This gives the protein CASSQSEVSYGYTF.

The CDR3 protein is CAWSGGTGSEEQYF. The DNA for the CDR3 is TGTGCCTGGAGTGGGGGGACAGGGTCGGAGGAGCAGTACTTC. The J gene is TRBJ2-7, the V gene TRBV30, with 9 positions matching TRBD1. This CDR3 is built from 14 residues. Germline trimming cut 1 base from V and 7 bases from J; bases unmatched to any gene: 8. CDR1 is GTSNPN and CDR2 is SVGIG in the germline V gene (reference sequence).